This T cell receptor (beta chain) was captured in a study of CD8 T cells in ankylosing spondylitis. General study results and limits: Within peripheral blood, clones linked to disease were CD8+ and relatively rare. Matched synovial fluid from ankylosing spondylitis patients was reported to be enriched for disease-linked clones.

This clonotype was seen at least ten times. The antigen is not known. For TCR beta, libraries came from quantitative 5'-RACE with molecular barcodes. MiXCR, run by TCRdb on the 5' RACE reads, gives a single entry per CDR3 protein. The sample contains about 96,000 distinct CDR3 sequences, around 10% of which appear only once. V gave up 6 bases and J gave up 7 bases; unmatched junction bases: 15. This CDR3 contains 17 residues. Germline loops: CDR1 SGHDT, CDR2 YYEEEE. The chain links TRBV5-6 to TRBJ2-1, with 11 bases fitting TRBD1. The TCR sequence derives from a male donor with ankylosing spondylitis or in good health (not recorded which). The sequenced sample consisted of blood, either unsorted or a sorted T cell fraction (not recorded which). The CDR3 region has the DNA TGTGCCAGCATCCACTGGGAGGACAGGGGGCGCGGAAATGAGCAGTTCTTC. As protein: CASIHWEDRGRGNEQFF. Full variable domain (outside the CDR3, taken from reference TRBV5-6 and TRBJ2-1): DAGVTQSPTHLIKTRGQQVTLRCSPKSGHDTVSWYQQALGQGPQFIFQYYEEEERQRGNFPDRFSGHQFPNYSSELNVNALLLGDSALYLCASIHWEDRGRGNEQFFGPGTRLTVL.